These 18 T cell receptor beta chains were all obtained from the same sample, sequenced in a study of blood T cell repertoires in COVID-19. Sequencing was performed with immunoSEQ multiplex PCR; in TCRdb, only in-frame clones are kept and a portion is missing. The table lists approximately 25,000 clones, about 86% of them singletons. Sequenced input: peripheral blood. The receptors shown here come from a human donor with acute or convalescent COVID-19. The donor label of this sample is uncertain.

This chain links TRBV29-1 with TRBJ2-3, with 8 positions matching TRBD1. V was clipped by 5 bases and J by 0 bases; unmatched bases: 4. The CDR3 runs to 14 residues. CDR1 is SQVTM and CDR2 is ANQGSEA in the germline V gene. The CDR3 is CSVRTGTSTDTQYF. The DNA for the CDR3 is TGCAGCGTTCGGACAGGGACTAGCACAGATACGCAGTATTTT.

V and J are TRBV6-5 and TRBJ2-3; D may be TRBD2 (6 bases). CDR3 size: 11 residues. Germline lookup yields CDR1 MNHEY and CDR2 SVGAGI. Trimming pared 8 bases from V and 6 bases from J, leaving 9 bases between. The DNA for the CDR3 is TGTGCCAGCTTCCGGGGGGATACGCAGTATTTT. Protein: CASFRGDTQYF.

The rearrangement joins TRBV6-5 to TRBJ1-6; D perhaps matches TRBD1 (5 bases). V gave up 1 base and J gave up 7 bases, with 14 bases separating them. The CDR3 sequence is 16 residues long. In germline, CDR1 is MNHEY, CDR2 SVGAGI. This CDR3 reads CASSYFRQPPNSPLHF. The CDR3 nucleotides are TGTGCCAGCAGTTACTTTAGACAGCCTCCCAATTCACCCCTCCACTTT.

The V and J genes are TRBV19 and TRBJ2-3; weak D call: TRBD2 (6 bases). The length of the CDR3 is 14 residues. CDR1 LNHDA and CDR2 SQIVND come from the germline V gene (reference sequence). The V end lost 7 bases, the J end lost 2 bases, and 13 bases lay between the germline ends. This CDR3 reads CASTEGRDTDTQYF. Here the CDR3 DNA reads TGTGCCAGTACCGAAGGGCGGGACACAGATACGCAGTATTTT.

V gene TRBV12-3 or TRBV12-4 combines with J gene TRBJ2-7; maybe TRBD1 (6 bases). CDR3 size: 12 residues. V was clipped by 6 bases and J by 7 bases, with 13 bases between them. In nucleotides, the CDR3 is TGTGCCAGCAGAGCAGGGGTAGGGGAGCAGTACTTC. Translation gives CASRAGVGEQYF.

CDR3 DNA sequence: TGCGCCACCAAGCGGGAGAGCAGCACAGATACGCAGTATTTT. It yields the protein CATKRESSTDTQYF. V usage is TRBV5-1 and J usage is TRBJ2-3; TRBD2 matches 8 bases. Germline CDR1 SGHRS, CDR2 YFSETQ. V lost 9 bases to trimming and J lost 0 bases; unmatched junction nucleotides: 6. The CDR3 sequence is 14 residues long.

The chain recombines TRBV19 with TRBJ2-1; D is possibly TRBD1 (6 bases). The CDR3 totals 16 residues. Germline CDR1 LNHDA, CDR2 SQIVND (reference sequence). Trimming took off 5 bases at V and 1 base at J, with 15 bases between the two ends. CDR3 sequence reads: CASSPTSGESYNEQFF. The CDR3 coding sequence is TGTGCCAGTAGTCCAACCTCAGGGGAATCCTACAATGAGCAGTTCTTC.

The J gene is TRBJ2-5, the V gene TRBV5-4; D is perhaps TRBD1 (6 bases). V was cut by 4 bases and J by 3 bases, with 10 bases left in between. The CDR3 has 13 amino acids. Germline V gene data show CDR1 as SGHNT and CDR2 as YYREEE (reference sequence). This chain's CDR3 is CASSTRGEETQYF. CDR3 sequence (DNA): TGTGCCAGCAGCACCAGGGGTGAAGAGACCCAGTACTTC.

The chain recombines TRBV21-1 with TRBJ2-1; the table's D call, TRBD1, was not checked against the DNA. TRBV21-1 is classified as a pseudogene. The CDR3 totals 18 residues. CDR3 protein: CASRGTGETEDGPNEQFF. The CDR3 DNA reads as TGTGCCAGCAGGGGGACAGGGGAGACGGAGGATGGACCCAATGAGCAGTTCTTC.

The chain has TRBV7-9 and TRBJ2-1; 8 bases map to TRBD2. J was trimmed by 0 bases and V by 10 bases; bases with no gene match: 14. Germline V gene data show CDR1 as SEHNR and CDR2 as FQNEAQ (reference sequence). This CDR3 region has 17 residues. The DNA for the CDR3 is TGTGCCACCCGCCGAGCGGGAGCCCCCGGCTCCTACAATGAGCAGTTCTTC. This gives the protein CATRRAGAPGSYNEQFF.

By sample share, this clone is medium-sized. V and J are TRBV7-9 and TRBJ1-1; no definite D call. Per germline, CDR1 SEHNR and CDR2 FQNEAQ (reference sequence). V lost 3 bases and J lost 8, with 10 bases in between. CDR3 length: 12 amino acids. The chain's CDR3 is CASSFERTEAFF. Here the CDR3 DNA reads TGTGCCAGCAGCTTCGAGCGGACCGAAGCTTTCTTT.

CDR3 in amino acids: CAINPGANTGELFF. The CDR3 region has the DNA TGTGCCATCAATCCGGGGGCGAACACCGGGGAGCTGTTTTTT. This sequence joins TRBV10-3 and TRBJ2-2; D possibly corresponds to TRBD2 (6 bases). The CDR3 extends over 14 amino acids. V was shortened by 7 bases and J by 0 bases, with 9 bases between the two germline ends. In germline, CDR1 is ENHRY, CDR2 SYGVKD.

The chain has TRBV6-6 and TRBJ1-6; D possibly corresponds to TRBD1 (6 bases). Germline CDR1 reads MNHNY; CDR2 reads SVGAGI (reference sequence). The CDR3 loop spans 14 amino acids. V lost 6 bases and J 3 bases, leaving 9 bases between the germline ends. CDR3 nucleotides: TGTGCCAGCAGGGGGGCCAGCTATAATTCACCCCTCCACTTT. Its translation: CASRGASYNSPLHF.

The rearrangement joins TRBV18 to TRBJ2-2; no reliable D call. The CDR3 has 14 residues. The V and J ends lost 5 bases and 3 bases respectively, with 10 bases between them. CDR1 and CDR2 from the germline V gene are KGHSH and LQKENI. The CDR3 DNA follows: TGTGCCAGCTCATTGCTTCAGGACACCGGGGAGCTGTTTTTT. The encoded protein is CASSLLQDTGELFF.

The rearrangement uses TRBV7-6 and TRBJ1-1, with 7 bases matching TRBD1. This CDR3 is built from 15 residues. From germline, CDR1 is SGHVS and CDR2 FNYEAQ. V was clipped by 2 bases and J by 4 bases; unmatched bases: 7. DNA of the CDR3: TGTGCCAGCAGCTTATACAGGGGCGAGGGCACTGAAGCTTTCTTT. Protein product: CASSLYRGEGTEAFF.

The V call is TRBV27, the J call TRBJ2-7; 10 nucleotides match TRBD2. V lost 2 bases to trimming and J lost 2 bases; unmatched junction nucleotides: 3. The CDR3 runs 15 residues. Germline V lookup: CDR1 MNHEY, CDR2 SMNVEV (reference sequence). The CDR3 nucleotides read TGTGCCAGCAGTTTAAGACTAGCGGGTACCTACGAGCAGTACTTC. Protein product: CASSLRLAGTYEQYF.

This clone was counted once. The V and J genes are TRBV9 and TRBJ2-1, with TRBD1 matching over 7 bases. After removal of 0 bases from V and 7 bases from J, the junction contained 7 bases not matched to a gene. Germline-derived CDR1 and CDR2 are SGDLS and YYNGEE. The CDR3 covers 15 residues. Here the CDR3 reads CASSVAQGMGNEQFF. The CDR3 nucleotides are TGTGCCAGCAGCGTAGCACAGGGGATGGGTAATGAGCAGTTCTTC.

The V and J genes are TRBV27 and TRBJ2-7; 11 nucleotides agree with TRBD2. Germline assignment: CDR1 MNHEY and CDR2 SMNVEV (reference sequence). V trimming: 8 bases; J trimming: 6 bases; junction bases outside the gene matches: 9. CDR3 size: 14 residues. CDR3 region: CASGPLAGGREQYF. CDR3 sequence (DNA): TGTGCCAGCGGACCCCTAGCGGGAGGCCGCGAGCAGTACTTC.